Below, 8 T cell receptor beta chains from the same sample are listed, as sequenced in a study of cytomegalovirus exposure and HLA in healthy donors. PCR employed 60 Vbeta and 13 Jbeta primers. Some clones are missing from TCRdb's copy, which holds only in-frame ones; the method was immunoSEQ multiplex PCR. There are 160,000 or so clones in the sample; around four fifths occur only once, and around 10% lies in the top ten. Specimen: PBMCs. The receptor set was obtained from a man aged 45 to 65 in good health and CMV-seropositive.

In its sample, this clone was seen a few times. The junction does not match germline at one end; this may be a read error. The chain couples TRBV7-7 to TRBJ2-1; a weak D match, TRBD2 (6 bases). The CDR3 runs to 14 residues. Germline lookup yields CDR1 SSHAT and CDR2 FNYEAQ (reference sequence). The CDR3 protein is CASSNTSFNNEQFF. The CDR3 DNA is TGTGCTAGCAGCAATACTAGCTTCAACAATGAGCAGTTCTTC. Full variable domain (outside the CDR3, taken from reference TRBV7-7 and TRBJ2-1): GAGVSQSPRYKVTKRGQDVTLRCDPISSHATLYWYQQALGQGPEFLTYFNYEAQPDKSGLPSDRFSAERPEGSISTLTIQRTEQRDSAMYRCASSNTSFNNEQFFGPGTRLTVL.

This clone was picked up a small number of times. This rearrangement joins TRBV27 to TRBJ1-5, with D perhaps matching TRBD1 (6 bases). This CDR3 is built from 15 residues. Germline loops: CDR1 MNHEY, CDR2 SMNVEV (reference sequence). The V end was cut by 5 bases, the J end by 7 bases, with 18 bases between. The CDR3 DNA sequence: TGTGCCAGCAGTCTCCTTGGGGGGGGCAGGCAGCCCCAGCATTTT. Residues: CASSLLGGGRQPQHF.

Concerning this clone: This specimen includes other DNA sequences encoding the same CDR3. The chain carries TRBV30 and TRBJ1-2; 7 bases are a match to TRBD1. The CDR3 is 12 amino acids. Germline V gives CDR1 GTSNPN, CDR2 SVGIG (reference sequence). V lost 0 bases, J lost 7 bases, and 2 bases stayed unmatched. The CDR3 sequence is CAWSVGGGGYTF. The DNA of the CDR3 is TGTGCCTGGAGTGTAGGGGGCGGTGGCTACACCTTC.

With respect to this clone: The identical CDR3 is also encoded by other nucleotide sequences in the sample. J is TRBJ2-7 and V is TRBV6-1; 7 nucleotides line up with TRBD1. V was pared by 6 bases and J by 2 bases, with 4 bases of the junction left unmatched. The CDR3 consists of 13 residues. Germline CDR1 reads MNHNS; CDR2 reads SASEGT. The CDR3 DNA reads as TGTGCCAGCAGGGACAGGAGACCCTACGAGCAGTACTTC. Protein sequence: CASRDRRPYEQYF.

The chain couples TRBV25-1 to TRBJ2-5; 9 bases are a match to TRBD2. Unmatched junction bases numbered 10, after V lost 3 bases and J lost 8 bases. CDR3 length: 15 residues. In germline, CDR1 is MGHDK, CDR2 SYGVNS. CDR3 sequence (DNA): TGTGCCAGCAGTGATCCGGCTAGCGGGGACCTTACCCAGTACTTC. Translating gives CASSDPASGDLTQYF.

This clone was seen a few times. V gene TRBV11-2 combines with J gene TRBJ1-4; D is possibly TRBD1 (6 bases). V was clipped by 2 bases and J by 3 bases, with 7 bases between them. CDR3 length: 14 amino acids. Germline lookup yields CDR1 SGHAT and CDR2 FQNNGV. This chain's CDR3 is CASSLNRANEKLFF. The CDR3 nucleotides are TGTGCCAGCAGCTTAAACAGGGCTAATGAAAAACTGTTTTTT.

There are a few counts of this clone. The chain uses TRBV18 and TRBJ2-2; possibly TRBD2 for D (6 bases). This CDR3 is 15 amino acids long. With 3 bases removed from V and 4 bases from J, the gap between germline ends came to 12 bases. Germline CDR1 and CDR2: KGHSH and LQKENI. CDR3 DNA: TGTGCCAGCTCACCCCCTGGGGGACTCACCGGGGAGCTGTTTTTT. Protein sequence: CASSPPGGLTGELFF.

This clone was observed a single time. The V call is TRBV4-1, the J call TRBJ2-5; the D gene is possibly TRBD1 (5 bases). Germline CDR1 and CDR2: MGHRA and YSYEKL. This CDR3 has 15 amino acids. Trimming took off 4 bases at V and 4 bases at J, with 16 bases between the two ends. The chain's CDR3 is CASSPLNQGIETQYF. The DNA for the CDR3 is TGCGCCAGCAGCCCGCTTAACCAGGGAATAGAGACCCAGTACTTC.